Listed below are T cell receptor beta chains from one sample, sequenced in a study of blood T cell repertoires in COVID-19. Sequenced by immunoSEQ multiplex PCR; TCRdb stores in-frame clones only, minus some. This sample yields about 130,000 clones, of which approximately 90% are seen a single time; about 4.4% belongs to the top ten. Specimen: PBMCs or T cells enriched from blood (not recorded which). These receptors were taken from a man aged 50-59 years who had recovered from COVID-19. CDR3s include the opening cysteine and the closing phenylalanine or tryptophan. A D gene is named only where the DNA matches it firmly. Expanded clones get a size class; other rows say once, few or many, or leave the size out.

J	V	length	D	size	DNA	CDR3
TRBJ1-5	TRBV5-6	14	.	.	TGTGCCAGCAGCTTGGTTCAGGGTGGTCAGCCCCAGCATTTT	CASSLVQGGQPQHF
TRBJ1-6	TRBV4-3	15	.	.	TGCGCCAGCAGCCAAGAGTGGAGGGACCAGGCACCCCTCCACTTT	CASSQEWRDQAPLHF
TRBJ1-2	TRBV21-1	15	.	.	TGTGCCAGCACCATTCCGACAGGGGGCTACTATGGCTACACCTTC	CASTIPTGGYYGYTF
TRBJ2-7	TRBV19	15	TRBD2	.	TGTGCCAGCAGGACTAGCGGGAGAGGCCCCTACGAGCAGTACTTC	CASRTSGRGPYEQYF
TRBJ1-3	TRBV2	16	.	.	TGTGCCAGCAGGGCCCTTACCTTCATCTCTGGAAACACCATATATTTT	CASRALTFISGNTIYF
TRBJ2-1	TRBV7-9	14	.	.	TGTGCCAGCAGCTTAGACAGGACCTACAATGAGCAGTTCTTC	CASSLDRTYNEQFF
TRBJ2-7	TRBV6-2/TRBV6-3	12	.	few	TGTGCCAGCAGTTTTGGCAACTACGAGCAGTACTTC	CASSFGNYEQYF
TRBJ2-2	TRBV28	12	TRBD2	.	TGTGCCAGCAGGGGGGGGACCGGGGAGCTGTTTTTT	CASRGGTGELFF
TRBJ2-7	TRBV30	12	.	.	TGTGCCTGGAGTGCCGACAGCTACGAGCAGTACTTC	CAWSADSYEQYF
TRBJ1-5	TRBV28	12	.	.	TGTGCCAGCAACTCCCTAAATCAGCCCCAGCATTTT	CASNSLNQPQHF
TRBJ2-1	TRBV15	15	.	.	TGTGCCACCAGCAGAGACGCGGCGGGTATGGGTGAGCAGTTCTTC	CATSRDAAGMGEQFF
TRBJ2-1	TRBV7-9	15	.	.	TGTGCCAGCAGCCCGCTCCCAGGAACCTACAATGAGCAGTTCTTC	CASSPLPGTYNEQFF
TRBJ1-2	TRBV27	18	TRBD1	once	TGTGCCAGCAGTTCCCGACGGACAGGCAACAGCCCCGCCTATGGCTACACCTTC	CASSSRRTGNSPAYGYTF
TRBJ2-7	TRBV6-2/TRBV6-3	16	TRBD2	once	TGTGCCAGCAGTTATGTCGGTAGCGGGAGACCCTACGAGCAGTACTTC	CASSYVGSGRPYEQYF
TRBJ1-1	TRBV30	14	.	few	TGTGCCTGGAGCCGTTCGGGTTTCTACACTGAAGCTTTCTTT	CAWSRSGFYTEAFF
TRBJ1-6	TRBV7-9	15	TRBD1	few	TGTGCCAGCAGCTCTGGGACAGGGTTGAGTTCACCCCTCCACTTT	CASSSGTGLSSPLHF
TRBJ2-2	TRBV9	15	.	.	TGTGCCAGCAGCGTAGGGGACTTGAGAACCGGGGAGCTGTTTTTT	CASSVGDLRTGELFF
TRBJ1-2	TRBV29-1	13	TRBD1	.	TGCAGCGTCACAGCAGGGGGCAGCTATGGCTACACCTTC	CSVTAGGSYGYTF
TRBJ2-3	TRBV11-3	13	.	.	TGTGCCAGCAGCGTGAGGGGAGGAGATACGCAGTATTTT	CASSVRGGDTQYF
TRBJ1-1	TRBV27	13	.	.	TGTGCCAGCAGTTTATTAGAGAACACTGAAGCTTTCTTT	CASSLLENTEAFF
TRBJ1-2	TRBV2	13	TRBD1	.	TGTGCCAGCAACGGACAGGGCGGCTATGGCTACACCTTC	CASNGQGGYGYTF
TRBJ2-2	TRBV25-1	17	TRBD1	once	TGTGCCAGCACACGAAATTCCGGGACAGGGGTCACCGGGGAGCTGTTTTTT	CASTRNSGTGVTGELFF
TRBJ1-1	TRBV4-1	15	TRBD1	.	TGCGCCAGCAGCCAATTGTCAGGGGGTATCGCTGAAGCTTTCTTT	CASSQLSGGIAEAFF
TRBJ2-7	TRBV5-1	16	TRBD1	.	TGCGCCAGCAGGCAGGGCTCCGGGACAGGGGGCTACGAGCAGTACTTC	CASRQGSGTGGYEQYF
TRBJ1-1	TRBV7-2	13	.	.	TGTGCCAGCAGCTTGGATACAGGGCGTCAGACTTTCTTT	CASSLDTGRQTFF
TRBJ1-2	TRBV7-2	14	.	.	TGTGCCAGCAGCCTCACGGAGGGGAACTATGGCTACACCTTC	CASSLTEGNYGYTF
TRBJ1-1	TRBV7-2	14	TRBD1	.	TGTGCCAGCAGCCCGGGGACAGGGGAGACTGAAGCTTTCTTT	CASSPGTGETEAFF
TRBJ2-7	TRBV18	15	.	.	TGTGCCAGCTCACCACCCAGCAGGTCGAACTACGAGCAGTACTTC	CASSPPSRSNYEQYF
TRBJ2-7	TRBV30	13	.	few	TGTGCCTGGGGAACCCCTACCCCCTACGAGCAGTACTTC	CAWGTPTPYEQYF
TRBJ1-5	TRBV28	13	.	.	TGTGCCAGCAGGTTCACAGGGAATCAGCCCCAGCATTTT	CASRFTGNQPQHF
TRBJ2-3	TRBV28	15	TRBD2	.	TGTGCCAGCAGGGGGACTAGCGGGGGCACAGATACGCAGTATTTT	CASRGTSGGTDTQYF
TRBJ1-6	TRBV30	11	.	.	TGTGCCTGGAGTGGCGGTTCACCCCTCCACTTT	CAWSGGSPLHF
TRBJ1-3	TRBV19	15	.	.	TGTGCCAGTACCCTGACGCCGGGACTACGAAACACCATATATTTT	CASTLTPGLRNTIYF
TRBJ2-1	TRBV18	14	TRBD2	.	TGTGCCGGTGGGAGTAGCGGGGGAGACAATGAGCAGTTCTTC	CAGGSSGGDNEQFF
TRBJ2-3	TRBV4-2	17	TRBD2	.	TGTGCCAGCAGCCCAGCTCGCGGGGGGGCTTCCGCAGATACGCAGTATTTT	CASSPARGGASADTQYF
TRBJ1-2	TRBV5-5	15	TRBD1	once	TGTGCCAGCAGCCCACGGACAGGGAACAACTATGGCTACACCTTC	CASSPRTGNNYGYTF
TRBJ2-5	TRBV30	12	.	once	TGTGCCTGGAGTGTACTCTGGGAGACCCAGTACTTC	CAWSVLWETQYF
TRBJ1-6	TRBV5-5	14	.	few	TGTGCCAGCAGCTTGGGACAGCCTGGGGTGGCCCTCCACTTT	CASSLGQPGVALHF
TRBJ1-2	TRBV4-3	14	TRBD1	.	TGCGCCAGCAGCCCCCGGGACAGGAACTATGGCTACACCTTC	CASSPRDRNYGYTF
TRBJ1-2	TRBV18	13	TRBD1	few	TGTGCCAGCTCACCAACAGGGGAAAACGGCTACACCTTC	CASSPTGENGYTF
TRBJ1-5	TRBV5-1	16	TRBD1	.	TGCGCCAGCAGCTTGGGGGGGACAGGAGAGAATCAGCCCCAGCATTTT	CASSLGGTGENQPQHF
TRBJ2-2	TRBV19	16	TRBD2	.	TGTGCCAGCAGTCTCACTAGCGGGAGAGGGACCGGGGAGCTGTTTTTT	CASSLTSGRGTGELFF
TRBJ2-1	TRBV9	14	.	.	TGTGCCAGCAGCTCACAGGGAGCCTACAATGAGCAGTTCTTC	CASSSQGAYNEQFF
TRBJ2-1	TRBV5-4	17	TRBD2	.	TGTGCCAGCAGCTTAATCGGGGGGGGCCTTTTCGGAAATGAGCAGTTCTTC	CASSLIGGGLFGNEQFF
TRBJ1-2	TRBV6-2/TRBV6-3	11	.	.	TGTGCCAGCAGTCCCAGGGTTGGCTACACCTTC	CASSPRVGYTF
TRBJ1-4	TRBV5-5	20	TRBD1	.	TGTGCCAGCAGCTTGATGAGACAGGGGGGAACCGGGCGCTATAATGAAAAACTGTTTTTT	CASSLMRQGGTGRYNEKLFF
TRBJ1-3	TRBV28	17	.	.	TGTGCCAGCAGTTCCCCCCCCTGGCGGGCCCGTGGAAACACCATATATTTT	CASSSPPWRARGNTIYF
TRBJ2-2	TRBV19	15	.	.	TGTGCCAGTAGTATTGCCAGCGCCAACACCGGGGAGCTGTTTTTT	CASSIASANTGELFF